The rows below give T cell receptor beta chains drawn from one sample of a study of OX40 agonist ivuxolimab in advanced cancers. The repertoire was sequenced with immunoSEQ multiplex PCR; TCRdb's copy has only in-frame clones and lacks some. The sample gives fewer than 85,000 clones, about 90% of which show up once; approximately 0.5% is in the top ten. The input for sequencing was CD4+ or CD8+ T cells sorted from blood, taken in a trial of the OX40 agonist ivuxolimab. The receptors stem from an adult with an advanced solid tumor such as melanoma, head and neck, liver or kidney cancer. The CDR3 runs from the conserved cysteine through the conserved F or W. Fields, in order: clone size, D gene, V gene, J gene, CDR3 protein, CDR3 DNA. The D gene is left open where the match is weak. The size entry is marked missing in some rows and otherwise reads once, few, many or a size class.

>few|.|TRBV18|TRBJ1-1
CASSPPGIRAFF
TGTGCCAGCTCACCCCCCGGGATCCGAGCTTTCTTT
>.|.|TRBV7-2|TRBJ2-5
CASSLGTIAQETQYF
TGTGCCAGCAGCTTAGGGACTATCGCCCAAGAGACCCAGTACTTC
>.|TRBD2|TRBV11-2|TRBJ2-1
CASSLSGRVISYNEQFF
TGTGCCAGCAGCCTAAGCGGGAGGGTAATCTCCTACAATGAGCAGTTCTTC
>.|TRBD1|TRBV6-1|TRBJ2-1
CASRRTGDNEQFF
TGTGCCAGCAGGAGGACAGGCGACAATGAGCAGTTCTTC
>.|.|TRBV6-1|TRBJ2-7
CASTATHAYEQYF
TGTGCCAGCACCGCCACCCATGCCTACGAGCAGTACTTC
>.|.|TRBV25-1|TRBJ2-3
CASRTWERPPDTQYF
TGTGCCAGCAGGACGTGGGAAAGGCCCCCAGATACGCAGTATTTT
>.|.|TRBV5-1|TRBJ2-5
CASGPGNRDGETQYF
TGCGCCAGCGGGCCGGGAAACAGGGATGGGGAGACCCAGTACTTC
>.|.|TRBV7-2|TRBJ1-1
CASSLVVRGSHVAFF
TGTGCCAGCAGCTTAGTGGTGCGGGGTTCTCACGTAGCTTTCTTT
>.|TRBD1|TRBV29-1|TRBJ1-5
CSATGGGNQPQHF
TGCAGCGCGACAGGGGGCGGCAATCAGCCCCAGCATTTT
>.|.|TRBV18|TRBJ1-2
CASSPTSGSLGGGYGYTF
TGTGCCAGCTCCCCCACCTCAGGATCGCTTGGAGGGGGCTATGGCTACACCTTC
>.|.|TRBV19|TRBJ1-1
CASSKDGASGAFF
TGTGCCAGTAGTAAGGACGGAGCTAGCGGAGCTTTCTTT
>.|.|TRBV7-2|TRBJ1-5
CASSMGFSNQPQHF
TGTGCCAGCAGCATGGGGTTTAGCAATCAGCCCCAGCATTTT
>.|TRBD2|TRBV14|TRBJ2-5
CASSARWMAVGGETQYF
TGTGCCAGCAGCGCCCGGTGGATGGCGGTCGGGGGGGAGACCCAGTACTTC
>.|.|TRBV7-2|TRBJ2-3
CASSSLSADTQYF
TGTGCCAGCAGCTCCCTTTCAGCAGATACGCAGTATTTT
>.|.|TRBV7-9|TRBJ2-2
CASSLEVRDTGELFF
TGTGCCAGCAGCTTAGAAGTCCGGGACACCGGGGAGCTGTTTTTT
>.|.|TRBV19|TRBJ2-1
CASSRMGADHLEQFF
TGTGCCAGTAGTAGGATGGGGGCGGACCACCTGGAGCAGTTCTTC
>.|TRBD1|TRBV28|TRBJ1-5
CASSHGTGSNQPQHF
TGTGCCAGCAGTCATGGGACAGGTAGCAATCAGCCCCAGCATTTT
>.|.|TRBV20-1|TRBJ2-3
CSASPEGTQYF
TGCAGTGCTAGCCCCGAGGGTACGCAGTATTTT
>few|.|TRBV6-5|TRBJ2-3
CASCASGGSGMQYF
TGTGCCAGCTGCGCCTCCGGTGGCAGTGGAATGCAGTATTTT
>.|TRBD1|TRBV5-1|TRBJ1-1
CASSLATTGGEAFF
TGCGCCAGCAGCTTGGCAACGACAGGGGGCGAAGCTTTCTTT
>once|.|TRBV30|TRBJ1-3
CASGQSSGNTIYF
TGTGCCTCCGGGCAGAGCTCTGGAAACACCATATATTTT
>.|TRBD2|TRBV9|TRBJ2-3
CASSEGLAGGTDTQYF
TGTGCCAGCAGCGAGGGACTAGCGGGAGGCACAGATACGCAGTATTTT